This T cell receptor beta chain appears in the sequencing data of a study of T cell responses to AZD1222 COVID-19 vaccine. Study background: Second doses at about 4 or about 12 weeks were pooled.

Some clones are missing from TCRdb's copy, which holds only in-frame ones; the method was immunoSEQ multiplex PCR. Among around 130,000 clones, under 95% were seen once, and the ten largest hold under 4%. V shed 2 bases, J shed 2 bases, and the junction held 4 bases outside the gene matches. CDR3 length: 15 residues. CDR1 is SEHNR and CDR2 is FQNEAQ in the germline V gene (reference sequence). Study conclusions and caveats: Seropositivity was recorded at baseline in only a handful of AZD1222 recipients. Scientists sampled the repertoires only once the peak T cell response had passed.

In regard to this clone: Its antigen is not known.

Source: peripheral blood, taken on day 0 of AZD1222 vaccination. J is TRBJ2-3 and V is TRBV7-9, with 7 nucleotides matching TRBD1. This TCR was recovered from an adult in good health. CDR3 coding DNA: TGTGCCAGCAGCTTAAAACAGGGGCACACAGATACGCAGTATTTT. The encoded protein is CASSLKQGHTDTQYF.